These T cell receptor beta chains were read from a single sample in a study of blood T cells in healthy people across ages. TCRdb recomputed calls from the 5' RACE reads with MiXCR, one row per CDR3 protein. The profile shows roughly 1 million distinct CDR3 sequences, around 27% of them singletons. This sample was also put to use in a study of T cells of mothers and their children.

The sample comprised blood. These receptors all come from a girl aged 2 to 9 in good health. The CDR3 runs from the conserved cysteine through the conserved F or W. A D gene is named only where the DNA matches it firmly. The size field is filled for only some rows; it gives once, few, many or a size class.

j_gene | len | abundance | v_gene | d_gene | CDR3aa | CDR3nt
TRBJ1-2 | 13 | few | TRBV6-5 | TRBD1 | CASTRGGLLGYTF | TGTGCCAGCACCAGGGGGGGCCTACTAGGCTACACCTTC
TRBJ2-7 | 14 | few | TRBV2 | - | CASLVASGTYEQYF | TGTGCCAGCCTAGTAGCGTCCGGAACCTACGAGCAGTACTTC
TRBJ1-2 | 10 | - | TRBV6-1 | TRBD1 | CAFYRGGYTF | TGTGCCTTCTACAGGGGTGGCTACACCTTC
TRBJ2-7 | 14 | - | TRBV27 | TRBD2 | CASSPGLAPSEQYF | TGTGCCAGCAGCCCGGGACTAGCTCCGTCGGAGCAGTACTTC
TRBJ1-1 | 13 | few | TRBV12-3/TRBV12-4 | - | CASTLRANTEAFF | TGTGCCAGCACCCTAAGGGCGAACACTGAAGCTTTCTTT
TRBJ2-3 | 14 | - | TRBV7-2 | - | CASSLGLDSDTQYF | TGTGCCAGCAGCTTAGGCCTAGATTCAGATACGCAGTATTTT
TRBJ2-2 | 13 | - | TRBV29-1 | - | CSVRTANTGELFF | TGCAGCGTAAGGACTGCAAACACCGGGGAGCTGTTTTTT
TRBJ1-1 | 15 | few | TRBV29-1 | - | CSVEEGQATDTEAFF | TGCAGCGTTGAAGAGGGGCAGGCGACCGACACTGAAGCTTTCTTT
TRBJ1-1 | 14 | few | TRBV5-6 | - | CASSFSHAGVPAFF | TGTGCCAGCAGCTTCAGTCACGCGGGGGTACCAGCTTTCTTT
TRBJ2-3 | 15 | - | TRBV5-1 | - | CASSLDNGSTDTQYF | TGCGCCAGCAGCTTGGACAACGGGAGCACAGATACGCAGTATTTT
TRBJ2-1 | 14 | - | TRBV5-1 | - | CASSPNGGGNEQFF | TGCGCCAGCAGCCCGAACGGAGGAGGCAATGAGCAGTTCTTC
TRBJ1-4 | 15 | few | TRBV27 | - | CASSIRGVTNEKLFF | TGTGCCAGCAGTATTCGGGGGGTCACTAATGAAAAACTGTTTTTT
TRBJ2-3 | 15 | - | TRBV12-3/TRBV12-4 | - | CASSQGGALIDTQYF | TGTGCCAGCAGCCAGGGGGGGGCCTTAATAGATACGCAGTATTTT
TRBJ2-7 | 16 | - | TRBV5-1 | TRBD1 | CASSSLRDRGIYEQYF | TGCGCCAGCAGCTCTCTCCGGGACAGGGGTATCTACGAGCAGTACTTC